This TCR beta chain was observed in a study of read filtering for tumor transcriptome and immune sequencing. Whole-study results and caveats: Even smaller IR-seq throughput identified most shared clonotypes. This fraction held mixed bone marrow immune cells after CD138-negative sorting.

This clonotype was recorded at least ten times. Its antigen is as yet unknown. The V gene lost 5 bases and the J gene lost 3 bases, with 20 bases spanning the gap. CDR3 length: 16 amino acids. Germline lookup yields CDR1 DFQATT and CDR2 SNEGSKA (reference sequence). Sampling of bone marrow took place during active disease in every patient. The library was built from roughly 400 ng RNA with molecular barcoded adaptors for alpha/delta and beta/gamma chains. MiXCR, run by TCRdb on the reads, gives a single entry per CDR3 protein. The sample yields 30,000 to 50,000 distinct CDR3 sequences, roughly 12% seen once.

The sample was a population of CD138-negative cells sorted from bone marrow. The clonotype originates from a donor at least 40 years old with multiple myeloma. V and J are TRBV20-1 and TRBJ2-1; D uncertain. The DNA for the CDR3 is TGCAGTGCTCGGTCCGGAGAAAAGGAAGGCTACAATGAGCAGTTCTTC. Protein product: CSARSGEKEGYNEQFF.